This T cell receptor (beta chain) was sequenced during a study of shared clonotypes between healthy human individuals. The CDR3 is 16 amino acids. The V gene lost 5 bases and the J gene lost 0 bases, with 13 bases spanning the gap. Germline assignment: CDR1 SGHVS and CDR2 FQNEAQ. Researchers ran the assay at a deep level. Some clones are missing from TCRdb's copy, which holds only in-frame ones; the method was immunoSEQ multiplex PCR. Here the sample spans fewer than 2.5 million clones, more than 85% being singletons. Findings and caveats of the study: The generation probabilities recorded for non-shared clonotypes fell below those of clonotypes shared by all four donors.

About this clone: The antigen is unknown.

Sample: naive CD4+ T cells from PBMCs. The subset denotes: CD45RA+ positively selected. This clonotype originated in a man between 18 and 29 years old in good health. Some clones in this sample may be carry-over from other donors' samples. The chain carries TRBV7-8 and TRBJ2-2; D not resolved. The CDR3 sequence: CASSPRPYSNTGELFF. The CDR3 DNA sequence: TGTGCCAGCAGCCCCCGGCCTTATTCGAACACCGGGGAGCTGTTTTTT.